This TCR beta chain is from a study of glioma-infiltrating T cells. In the study overall: WHO grade II oligodendrogliomas or astrocytomas, plus non-recurrent WHO grade IV glioblastomas, were sampled. Glioma patients had dexamethasone for six or fewer days before surgery.

As concerns this clonotype: Given the absence of the conserved phenylalanine or tryptophan at the CDR3 end, a read error is likely.

TCR alpha and beta CDR3 regions were amplified from RNA using iRepertoire nested multiplex PCR. For one-step reverse transcription and amplification, roughly 95-450 ng of tissue mRNA or PBMC total RNA was used. MiXCR was run by TCRdb on the multiplex PCR reads, yielding one entry per CDR3 protein. The sample consists of around 350,000 distinct CDR3 sequences, 41% of them appearing once. With 2 bases clipped from V and 10 bases from J, the junction kept 4 bases outside the gene matches. The germline gives CDR1 SGHTA, CDR2 FQGNSA. The CDR3 is 12 amino acids. The clonotype was recovered from a human donor with low-grade glioma or glioblastoma, undergoing nonglioma brain surgery, or in good health (not recorded which). The sequenced sample consisted of glioma tissue, nonneoplastic brain tissue, or PBMCs (not recorded which). J is TRBJ2-5 and V is TRBV7-2; 7 bases fit TRBD2. The CDR3 DNA reads as TGTGCCAGCAGCTTATCGGGGGGACTCCAGTACTAC. It translates to CASSLSGGLQYY.